This passage covers 6 T cell receptor beta chains from one sample sequenced in a study of CD8 T cells in Susac syndrome. Random hexamers primed reverse transcription of about 0.5 to 1 ug RNA. Using its own MiXCR run on the immunoSEQ multiplex PCR reads, TCRdb lists one record per CDR3 protein. Found here are 300,000 to 350,000 distinct CDR3 sequences, about 91% of them singletons; the top ten hold less than 0.08%. The source material was CD4+ T cells from PBMCs. Every receptor here comes from a human donor with multiple sclerosis.

The chain carries TRBV6-1 and TRBJ2-6; D not resolved. Germline assignment: CDR1 MNHNS and CDR2 SASEGT. The CDR3 is 14 residues long. V was trimmed by 7 bases and J by 0 bases, leaving 7 bases between them. The chain's CDR3 is CASKDDSGANVLTF. The DNA for the CDR3 is TGTGCCAGCAAGGACGACTCTGGGGCCAACGTCCTGACTTTC.

V gene TRBV4-1 combines with J gene TRBJ2-1, with TRBD2 matching 8 bases. The CDR3 has 17 amino acids. V lost 4 bases to trimming and J lost 11 bases; unmatched junction nucleotides: 19. Germline CDR1 reads MGHRA; CDR2 reads YSYEKL. The CDR3 here is CASSRGPFSGGVVKQFF. CDR3 sequence (DNA): TGCGCCAGCAGCCGGGGGCCCTTCAGCGGGGGCGTCGTGAAGCAGTTCTTC.

CDR3 in DNA: TGTGCCATCAGTCCCGTTGGGGGGGCTGCAGATACGCAGTATTTT. Translation gives CAISPVGGAADTQYF. V and J are TRBV10-3 and TRBJ2-3, with TRBD2 as a possible D gene (7 bases). V was cut by 5 bases and J by 4 bases, with 16 bases left in between. CDR3 length equals 15 residues. Germline-derived CDR1 and CDR2 are ENHRY and SYGVKD.

The rearrangement links TRBV19 to TRBJ1-1; D is perhaps TRBD1 (5 bases). Germline V gene sequence: CDR1 LNHDA, CDR2 SQIVND (reference sequence). Deletions cut 7 bases from V and 1 base from J, with 13 bases between. The CDR3 is 14 residues long. The CDR3 protein is CASNWGLANTEAFF. Here the CDR3 DNA reads TGTGCCAGTAACTGGGGCCTAGCGAACACTGAAGCTTTCTTT.

This clonotype came up once. J is TRBJ2-1 and V is TRBV29-1, with 9 bases fitting TRBD2. Germline CDR1 reads SQVTM; CDR2 reads ANQGSEA. This CDR3 region has 14 residues. V shed 6 bases and J 8 bases; nucleotides not matched to a gene: 11. The CDR3 region is CSVGTSLGTHEQFF. In nucleotides, the CDR3 is TGCAGCGTAGGGACTAGCTTGGGGACTCATGAGCAGTTCTTC.

The chain carries TRBV18 and TRBJ2-7, with 9 bases identical to TRBD1. The J segment lost 6 bases and the V segment lost 5 bases, leaving 5 bases of the junction unmatched. The CDR3 has 13 residues. Germline loops: CDR1 KGHSH, CDR2 LQKENI. The CDR3 loop reads CASSSRDRVEQYF. The DNA of the CDR3 is TGTGCCAGCTCATCACGGGACAGGGTCGAGCAGTACTTC.